The clone carrying this TCR beta chain has more than one count but fewer than ten. The sample belongs to a study of blood T cells in healthy people across ages. A sample-barcoded 5' primer and a J-beta primer mix were used in a second PCR of roughly 6 to 11 cycles. Each CDR3 protein is one row after TCRdb ran MiXCR on the 5' RACE reads. Among some 890,000 distinct CDR3 sequences, 25% to 35% were seen once, and the ten largest hold 10%. The CDR3 runs 16 residues. The germline V gene has CDR1 MDHEN and CDR2 SYDVKM. The junction had 14 bases not matched to a gene; V was cut back by 4 bases and J by 10 bases. These same data were also listed under a study on T cells of mothers and their children.

This chain joins TRBV28 and TRBJ2-7; 12 nucleotides align to TRBD1. Sequences were obtained from blood. This receptor was taken from a middle-aged woman in good health. The CDR3 region is CASSSTSGQGALFQYF. CDR3 coding DNA: TGTGCCAGCAGTTCTACCTCGGGACAGGGGGCCCTATTTCAGTACTTC.